This T cell receptor beta chain emerged from a study of control samples from healthy donors and cancer patients. In this sample, this clone turned up once. Assay used: immunoSEQ multiplex PCR; TCRdb lists only in-frame clones, some missing. The sample yields 100,000 to 150,000 clones, around 90% seen once. The sequence came from a young man in good health. Material: blood.

The CDR3 coding sequence is TGTGCCAGCAGCTATACGCCCGCTAATGGACAGAGCTCCTACGAGCAGTACTTC. Its protein is CASSYTPANGQSSYEQYF. This rearrangement joins TRBV3-1 (or the pseudogene TRBV3-2) to TRBJ2-7, with a possible D match to TRBD1 (6 bases). This CDR3 contains 18 residues. Germline V gene data show CDR1 as LGHDT and CDR2 as YNNKEL (reference sequence). Trimming cost V 5 bases and J 0 bases, with 23 bases left between them.